This T cell receptor (beta chain) was found in a study of siplizumab effects on memory and regulatory T cells. Findings and caveats of the study: There was no confirmation of the suppressive function of proliferating Tregs from siplizumab cultures.

Repertoires were generated with immunoSEQ multiplex PCR, while TCRdb's copy carries only in-frame clones and drops some. Among approximately 60,000 clones, just over 95% were seen once, and the ten largest hold around 0.093%. The CDR3 extends over 15 amino acids. V dropped 6 bases and J dropped 2 bases, with 18 bases sitting between them. From germline, CDR1 is SGHDT and CDR2 YYEEEE. Regarding this clone: As yet, its antigen is unknown.

The material sequenced was naive CD8+ T cells sorted from blood. The sequence was collected from a human donor in good health. The chain combines TRBV5-6 with TRBJ2-7; the D gene is possibly TRBD1 (6 bases). CDR3 residues: CASTLKRRDTYEQYF. CDR3 DNA: TGTGCCAGCACCCTAAAACGCCGGGACACCTACGAGCAGTACTTC.